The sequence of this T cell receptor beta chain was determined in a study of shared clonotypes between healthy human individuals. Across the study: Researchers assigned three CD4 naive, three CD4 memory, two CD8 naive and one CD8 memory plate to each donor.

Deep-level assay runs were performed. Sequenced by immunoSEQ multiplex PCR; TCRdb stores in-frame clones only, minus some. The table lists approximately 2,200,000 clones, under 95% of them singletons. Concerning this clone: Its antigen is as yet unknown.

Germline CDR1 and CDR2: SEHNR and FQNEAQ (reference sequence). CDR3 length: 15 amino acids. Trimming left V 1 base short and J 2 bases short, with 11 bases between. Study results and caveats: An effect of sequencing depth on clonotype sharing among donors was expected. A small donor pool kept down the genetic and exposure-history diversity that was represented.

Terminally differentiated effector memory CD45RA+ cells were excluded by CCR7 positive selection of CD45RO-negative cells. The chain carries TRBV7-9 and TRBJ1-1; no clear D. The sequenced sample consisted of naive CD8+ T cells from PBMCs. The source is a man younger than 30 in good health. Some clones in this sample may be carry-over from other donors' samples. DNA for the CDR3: TGTGCCAGCAGCTTAGGGGCAGACTCTAACACTGAAGCTTTCTTT. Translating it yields CASSLGADSNTEAFF.